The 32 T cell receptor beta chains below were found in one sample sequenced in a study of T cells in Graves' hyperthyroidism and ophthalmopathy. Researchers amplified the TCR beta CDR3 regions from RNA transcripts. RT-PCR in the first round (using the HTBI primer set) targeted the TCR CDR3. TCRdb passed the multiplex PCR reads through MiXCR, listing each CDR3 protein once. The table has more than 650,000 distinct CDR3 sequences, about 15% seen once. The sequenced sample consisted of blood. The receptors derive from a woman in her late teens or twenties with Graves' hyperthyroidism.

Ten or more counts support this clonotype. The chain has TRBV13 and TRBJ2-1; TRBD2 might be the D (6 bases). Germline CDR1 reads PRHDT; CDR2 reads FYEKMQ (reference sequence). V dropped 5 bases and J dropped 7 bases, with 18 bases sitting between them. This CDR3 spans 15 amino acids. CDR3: CASSPPGIAVNEQFF. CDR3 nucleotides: TGTGCCAGCAGCCCCCCGGGGATAGCGGTTAATGAGCAGTTCTTC. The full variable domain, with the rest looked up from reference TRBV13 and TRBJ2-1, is AAGVIQSPRHLIKEKRETATLKCYPIPRHDTVYWYQQGPGQDPQFLISFYEKMQSDKGSIPDRFSAQQFSDYHSELNMSSLELGDSALYFCASSPPGIAVNEQFFGPGTRLTVL.

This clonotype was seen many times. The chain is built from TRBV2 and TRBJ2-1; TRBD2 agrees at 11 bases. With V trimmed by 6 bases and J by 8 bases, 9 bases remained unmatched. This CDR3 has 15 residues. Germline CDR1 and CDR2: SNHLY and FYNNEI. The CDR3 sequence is CASRVTSGRRDEQFF. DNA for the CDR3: TGTGCCAGCAGGGTCACTAGCGGGAGAAGAGATGAGCAGTTCTTC.

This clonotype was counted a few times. In DNA form, the CDR3 reads TGTGCCAGCAGCTTTAGTGGACACAGTCCGACTAGCGGGAGGTACGAGCAGTACTTC. Its translation: CASSFSGHSPTSGRYEQYF. The chain joins TRBV13 to TRBJ2-7; 13 bases map to TRBD2. The V gene's germline CDR1 is PRHDT and CDR2 FYEKMQ (reference sequence). Trimming cost V 3 bases and J 4 bases; bases outside gene matches: 15. The CDR3 contains 19 residues.

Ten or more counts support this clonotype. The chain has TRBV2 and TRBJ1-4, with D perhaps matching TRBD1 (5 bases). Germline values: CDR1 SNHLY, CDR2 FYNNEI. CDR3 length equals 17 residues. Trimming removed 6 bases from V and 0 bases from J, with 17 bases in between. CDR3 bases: TGTGCCAGCAGCCGAACCTTCCAGGGACCAACTAATGAAAAACTGTTTTTT. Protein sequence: CASSRTFQGPTNEKLFF.

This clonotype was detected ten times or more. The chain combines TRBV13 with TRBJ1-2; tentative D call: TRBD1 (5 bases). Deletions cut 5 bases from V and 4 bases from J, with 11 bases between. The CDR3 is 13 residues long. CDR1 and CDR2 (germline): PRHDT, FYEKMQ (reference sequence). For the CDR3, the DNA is TGTGCCAGCAGCAGTGACAGCGGCTATGGCTACACCTTC. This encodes CASSSDSGYGYTF.

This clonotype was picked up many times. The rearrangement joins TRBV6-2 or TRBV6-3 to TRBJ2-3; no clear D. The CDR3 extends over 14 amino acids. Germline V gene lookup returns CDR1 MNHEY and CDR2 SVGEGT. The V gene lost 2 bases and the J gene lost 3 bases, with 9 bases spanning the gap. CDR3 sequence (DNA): TGTGCCAGCAGTTACCGGGCGGCGACAGATACGCAGTATTTT. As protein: CASSYRAATDTQYF.

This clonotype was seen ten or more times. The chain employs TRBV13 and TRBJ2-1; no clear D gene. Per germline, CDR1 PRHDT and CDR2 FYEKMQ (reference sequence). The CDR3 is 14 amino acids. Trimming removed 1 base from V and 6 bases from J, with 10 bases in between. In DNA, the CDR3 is TGTGCCAGCAGCTTAGCCTCGTTAGCCAATGAGCAGTTCTTC. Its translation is CASSLASLANEQFF.

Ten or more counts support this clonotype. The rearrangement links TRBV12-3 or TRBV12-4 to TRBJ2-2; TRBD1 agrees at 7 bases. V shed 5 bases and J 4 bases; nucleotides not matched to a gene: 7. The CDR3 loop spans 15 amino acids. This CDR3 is CASSVTGVGTGELFF. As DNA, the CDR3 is TGTGCCAGCAGTGTAACAGGGGTAGGCACCGGGGAGCTGTTTTTT.

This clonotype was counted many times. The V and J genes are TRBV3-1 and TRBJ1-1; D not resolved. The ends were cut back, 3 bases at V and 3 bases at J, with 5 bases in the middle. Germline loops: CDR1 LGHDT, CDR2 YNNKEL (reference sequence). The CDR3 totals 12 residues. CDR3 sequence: CASSQRDTEAFF. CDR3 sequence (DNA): TGTGCCAGCAGCCAGAGGGACACTGAAGCTTTCTTT.

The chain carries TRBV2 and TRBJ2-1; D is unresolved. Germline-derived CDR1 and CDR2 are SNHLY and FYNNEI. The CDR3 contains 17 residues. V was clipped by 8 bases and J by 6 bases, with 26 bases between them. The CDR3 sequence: CASEKRKQFTLPNEQFF. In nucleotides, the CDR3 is TGTGCCAGCGAAAAACGAAAGCAATTCACATTGCCCAATGAGCAGTTCTTC.

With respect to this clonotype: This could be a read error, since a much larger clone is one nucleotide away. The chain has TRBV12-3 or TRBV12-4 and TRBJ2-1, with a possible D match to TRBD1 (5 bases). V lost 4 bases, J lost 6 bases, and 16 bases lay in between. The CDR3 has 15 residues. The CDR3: CASSSEAGIINEQFF. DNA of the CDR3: TGTGCCAGCAGTTCAGAAGCAGGGATAATCAATGAGCAGTTCTTC.

Here the CDR3 reads CASSEAAAPLHF. CDR3 bases: TGTGCCAGCAGTGAAGCGGCAGCACCCCTCCACTTT. The chain has TRBV6-1 and TRBJ1-6; the D is unclear. Looked up from germline, CDR1 is MNHNS and CDR2 is SASEGT. The CDR3 totals 12 residues. V dropped 0 bases and J dropped 11 bases, with 5 bases sitting between them.

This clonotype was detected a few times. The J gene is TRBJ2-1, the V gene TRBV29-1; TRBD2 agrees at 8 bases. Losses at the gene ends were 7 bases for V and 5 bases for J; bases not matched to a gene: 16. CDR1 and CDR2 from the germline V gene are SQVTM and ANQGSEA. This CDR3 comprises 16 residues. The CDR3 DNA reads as TGCAGCGCAAGAGCGCCAGCGGGAGACACCCACAATGAGCAGTTCTTC. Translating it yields CSARAPAGDTHNEQFF.

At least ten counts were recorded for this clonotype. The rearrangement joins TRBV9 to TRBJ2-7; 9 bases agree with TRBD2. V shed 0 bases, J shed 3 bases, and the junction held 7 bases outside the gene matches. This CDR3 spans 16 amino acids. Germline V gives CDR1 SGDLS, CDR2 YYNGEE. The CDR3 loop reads CASSVAPSSGSYEQYF. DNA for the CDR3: TGTGCCAGCAGCGTAGCTCCCAGTAGCGGGAGCTACGAGCAGTACTTC.

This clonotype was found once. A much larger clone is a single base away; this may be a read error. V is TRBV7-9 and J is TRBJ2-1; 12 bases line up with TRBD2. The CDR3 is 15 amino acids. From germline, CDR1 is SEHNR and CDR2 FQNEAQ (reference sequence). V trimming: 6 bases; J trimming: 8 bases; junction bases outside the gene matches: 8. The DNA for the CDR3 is TGTGCCAGCAGACCTACTAGCGGGAGGCCGGATGAGCAGTTCTTC. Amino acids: CASRPTSGRPDEQFF.

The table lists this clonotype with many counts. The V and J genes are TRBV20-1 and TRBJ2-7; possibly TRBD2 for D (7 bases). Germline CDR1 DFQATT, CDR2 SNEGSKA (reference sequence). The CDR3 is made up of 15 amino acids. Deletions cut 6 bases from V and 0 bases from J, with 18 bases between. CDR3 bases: TGCAGTGCGGCAAACGGGGGGCCGAGCTCCTACGAGCAGTACTTC. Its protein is CSAANGGPSSYEQYF.

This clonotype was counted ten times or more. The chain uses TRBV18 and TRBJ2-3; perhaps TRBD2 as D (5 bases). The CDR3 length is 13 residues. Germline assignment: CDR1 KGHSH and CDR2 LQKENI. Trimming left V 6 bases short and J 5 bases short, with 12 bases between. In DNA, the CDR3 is TGTGCCAGCTCCGACGGCCGGGGAGATACGCAGTATTTT. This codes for CASSDGRGDTQYF.

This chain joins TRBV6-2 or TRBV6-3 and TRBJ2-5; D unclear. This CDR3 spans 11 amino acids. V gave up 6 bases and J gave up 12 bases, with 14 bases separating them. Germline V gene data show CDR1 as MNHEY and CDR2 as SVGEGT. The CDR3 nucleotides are TGTGCCAGCAGCTCGTTACGAGTGAAGTACTTC. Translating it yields CASSSLRVKYF.

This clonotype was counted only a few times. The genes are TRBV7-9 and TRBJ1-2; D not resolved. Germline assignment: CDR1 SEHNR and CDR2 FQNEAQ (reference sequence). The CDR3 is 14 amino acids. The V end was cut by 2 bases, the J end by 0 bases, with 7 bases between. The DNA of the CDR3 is TGTGCCAGCAGCTTACGAGACACTAACTATGGCTACACCTTC. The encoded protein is CASSLRDTNYGYTF.

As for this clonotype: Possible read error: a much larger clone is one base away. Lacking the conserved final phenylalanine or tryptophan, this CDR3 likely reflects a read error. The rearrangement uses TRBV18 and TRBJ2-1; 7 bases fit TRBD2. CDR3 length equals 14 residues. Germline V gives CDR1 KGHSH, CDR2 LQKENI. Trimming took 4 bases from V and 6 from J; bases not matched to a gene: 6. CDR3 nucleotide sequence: TGTGCCAGCTCACTTCGCCGGGGGGTCAATGAGCAGTTCCTC. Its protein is CASSLRRGVNEQFL.

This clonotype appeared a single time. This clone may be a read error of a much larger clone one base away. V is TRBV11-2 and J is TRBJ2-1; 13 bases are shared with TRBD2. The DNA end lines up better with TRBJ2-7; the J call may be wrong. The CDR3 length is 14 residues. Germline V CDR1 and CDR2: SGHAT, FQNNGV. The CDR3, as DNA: TGTGCCAGCAGTTTGACTAGCGGGAGGAATGAGCAGTACTTC. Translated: CASSLTSGRNEQYF.

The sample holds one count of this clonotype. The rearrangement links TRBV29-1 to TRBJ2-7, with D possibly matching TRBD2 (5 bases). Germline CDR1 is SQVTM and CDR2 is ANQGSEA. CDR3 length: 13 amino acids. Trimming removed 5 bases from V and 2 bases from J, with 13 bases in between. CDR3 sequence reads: CSVYTLGPYEQYF. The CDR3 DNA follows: TGCAGCGTTTATACACTAGGACCCTACGAGCAGTACTTC.

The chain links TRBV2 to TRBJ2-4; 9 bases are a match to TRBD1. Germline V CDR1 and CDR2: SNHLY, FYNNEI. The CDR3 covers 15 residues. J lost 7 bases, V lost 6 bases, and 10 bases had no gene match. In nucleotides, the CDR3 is TGTGCCAGCAGGACCCAGGGGACAGGGCTTAACATTCAGTACTTC. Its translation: CASRTQGTGLNIQYF. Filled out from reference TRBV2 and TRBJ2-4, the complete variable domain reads EPEVTQTPSHQVTQMGQEVILRCVPISNHLYFYWYRQILGQKVEFLVSFYNNEISEKSEIFDDQFSVERPDGSNFTLKIRSTKLEDSAMYFCASRTQGTGLNIQYFGAGTRLSVL.

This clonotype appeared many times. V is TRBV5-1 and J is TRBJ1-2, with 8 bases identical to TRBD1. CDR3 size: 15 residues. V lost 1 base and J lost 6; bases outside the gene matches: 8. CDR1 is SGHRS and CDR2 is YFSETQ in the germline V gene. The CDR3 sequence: CASSLSSGGGNGYTF. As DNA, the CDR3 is TGCGCCAGCAGCTTGTCTTCAGGGGGCGGTAATGGCTACACCTTC.

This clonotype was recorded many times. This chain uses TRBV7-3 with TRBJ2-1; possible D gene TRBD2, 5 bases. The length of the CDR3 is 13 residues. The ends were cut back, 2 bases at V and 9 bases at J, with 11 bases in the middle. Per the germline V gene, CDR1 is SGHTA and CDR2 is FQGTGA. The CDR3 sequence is CASSLSAGIEQFF. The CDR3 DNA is TGTGCCAGCAGCTTATCGGCGGGTATTGAGCAGTTCTTC. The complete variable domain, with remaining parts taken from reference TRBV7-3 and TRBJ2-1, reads GAGVSQTPSNKVTEKGKYVELRCDPISGHTALYWYRQSLGQGPEFLIYFQGTGAADDSGLPNDRFFAVRPEGSVSTLKIQRTERGDSAVYLCASSLSAGIEQFFGPGTRLTVL.

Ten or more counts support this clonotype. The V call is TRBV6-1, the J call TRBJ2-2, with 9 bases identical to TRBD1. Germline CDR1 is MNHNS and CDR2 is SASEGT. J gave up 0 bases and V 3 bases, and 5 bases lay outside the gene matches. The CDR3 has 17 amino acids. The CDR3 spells CASSDVQGATNTGELFF. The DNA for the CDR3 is TGTGCCAGCAGTGATGTACAGGGGGCGACGAACACCGGGGAGCTGTTTTTT.

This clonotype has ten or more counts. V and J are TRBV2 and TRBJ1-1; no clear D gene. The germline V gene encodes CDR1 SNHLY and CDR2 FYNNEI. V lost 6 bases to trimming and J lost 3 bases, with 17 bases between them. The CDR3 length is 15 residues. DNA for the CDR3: TGTGCCAGCAGCCCCCCCGGGCGGGTGGACACTGAAGCTTTCTTT. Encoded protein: CASSPPGRVDTEAFF.

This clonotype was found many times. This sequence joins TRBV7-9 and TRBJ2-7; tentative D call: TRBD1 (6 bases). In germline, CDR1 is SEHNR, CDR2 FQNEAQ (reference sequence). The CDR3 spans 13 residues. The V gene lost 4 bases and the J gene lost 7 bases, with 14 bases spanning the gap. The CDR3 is CASSSGTRREQYF. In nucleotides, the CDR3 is TGTGCCAGCAGCTCGGGGACACGGCGGGAGCAGTACTTC. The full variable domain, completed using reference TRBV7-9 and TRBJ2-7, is DTGVSQNPRHKITKRGQNVTFRCDPISEHNRLYWYRQTLGQGPEFLTYFQNEAQLEKSRLLSDRFSAERPKGSFSTLEIQRTEQGDSAMYLCASSSGTRREQYFGPGTRLTVT.

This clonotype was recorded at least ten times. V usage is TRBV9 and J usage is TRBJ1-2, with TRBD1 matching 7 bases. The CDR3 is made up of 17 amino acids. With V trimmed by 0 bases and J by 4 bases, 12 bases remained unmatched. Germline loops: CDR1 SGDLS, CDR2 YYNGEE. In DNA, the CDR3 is TGTGCCAGCAGCGTAGATGGGGGAGGGGGCGGCATCTATGGCTACACCTTC. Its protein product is CASSVDGGGGGIYGYTF.

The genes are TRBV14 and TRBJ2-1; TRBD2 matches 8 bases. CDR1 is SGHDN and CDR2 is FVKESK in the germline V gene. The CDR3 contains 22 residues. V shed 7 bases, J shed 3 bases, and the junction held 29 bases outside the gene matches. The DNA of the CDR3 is TGTGCCAGCACCACTCGAACCCCGGGACTAGTTTTGGGGACCCTACGCTACAATGAGCAGTTCTTC. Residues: CASTTRTPGLVLGTLRYNEQFF.

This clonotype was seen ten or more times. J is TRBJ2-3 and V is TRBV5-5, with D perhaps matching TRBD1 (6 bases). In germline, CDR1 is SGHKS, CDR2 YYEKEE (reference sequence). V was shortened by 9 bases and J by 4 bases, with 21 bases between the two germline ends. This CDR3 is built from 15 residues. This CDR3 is CATTFGQSGPDTQYF. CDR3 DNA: TGTGCCACAACTTTCGGACAGAGTGGACCAGATACGCAGTATTTT.

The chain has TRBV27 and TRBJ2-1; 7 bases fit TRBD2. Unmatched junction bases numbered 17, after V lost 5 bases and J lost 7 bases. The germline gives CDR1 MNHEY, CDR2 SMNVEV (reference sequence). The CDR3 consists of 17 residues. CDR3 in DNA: TGTGCCAGCAGTCCTCACCCCCTGGCGGGAGCTTTTAATGAGCAGTTCTTC. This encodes CASSPHPLAGAFNEQFF.